This TCR beta chain was found in a study of T cells after yellow fever vaccination. General study points: Sorted memory subsets showed almost no vaccine-responding clonotypes on day 0.

CDR3 length equals 13 residues. V gave up 5 bases and J gave up 8 bases, with 12 bases separating them. CDR1 is SGHAT, CDR2 FQNNGV, per germline. TCRdb re-analysed the 5' RACE reads in MiXCR, keeping a single row per CDR3 protein. Seen here are around 50,000 distinct CDR3 sequences, around 6.5% observed once, and the top ten hold 10%. This clonotype was seen at least ten times. The TCR was taken from a man aged 25 to 40 who received the YFV17D yellow fever vaccine. The genes are TRBV11-2 and TRBJ1-4; no reliable D call. Sequences were derived from PBMCs, either bulk or a sorted T-cell subset (CD4+, CD8+, memory, or dextramer-sorted; not recorded which), sampled 45 days after the yellow fever booster vaccination. The CDR3, as DNA: TGTGCCAGCAGCGCAGTCCCTCAGGAAAAACTGTTTTTT. It is translated as CASSAVPQEKLFF.